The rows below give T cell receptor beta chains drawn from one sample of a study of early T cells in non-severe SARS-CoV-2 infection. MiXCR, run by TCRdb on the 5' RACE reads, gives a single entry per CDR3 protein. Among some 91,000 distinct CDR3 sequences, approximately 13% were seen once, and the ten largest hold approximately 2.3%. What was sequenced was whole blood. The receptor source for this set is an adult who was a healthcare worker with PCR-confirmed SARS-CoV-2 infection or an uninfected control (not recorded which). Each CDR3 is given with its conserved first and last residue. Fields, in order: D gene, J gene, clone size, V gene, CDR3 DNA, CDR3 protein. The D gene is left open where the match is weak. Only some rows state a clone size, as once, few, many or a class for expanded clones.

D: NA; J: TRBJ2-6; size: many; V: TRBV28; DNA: TGTGCCAGCACCCTAGGAAACTCTGGGGCCAACGTCCTGACTTTC; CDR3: CASTLGNSGANVLTF
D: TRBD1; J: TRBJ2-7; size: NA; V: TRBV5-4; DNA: TGTGCCAGCAGCCCTGGGGACAGCCACTCCTACGAGCAGTACTTC; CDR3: CASSPGDSHSYEQYF
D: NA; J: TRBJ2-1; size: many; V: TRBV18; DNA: TGTGCCAGCTCACCACCGAAAACCTCCTACTACAATGAGCAGTTCTTC; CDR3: CASSPPKTSYYNEQFF
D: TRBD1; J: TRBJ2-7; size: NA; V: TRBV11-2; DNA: TGTGCCAGCAGCTTAGTTCAACAGGGGCTCCACGAGCAGTACTTC; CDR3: CASSLVQQGLHEQYF
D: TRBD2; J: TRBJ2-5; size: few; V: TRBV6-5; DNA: TGTGCCAGCAGTCCTTTGACTAGCCGGGAGACCCAGTACTTC; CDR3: CASSPLTSRETQYF
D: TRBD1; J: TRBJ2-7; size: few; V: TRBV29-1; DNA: TGCAGCGCCGGACAGGGAAGGTACGAGCAGTACTTC; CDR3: CSAGQGRYEQYF
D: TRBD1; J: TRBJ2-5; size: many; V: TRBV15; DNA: TGTGCCACCAGCCTCAGGGGGCGCGGACAAGAGACCCAGTACTTC; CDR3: CATSLRGRGQETQYF
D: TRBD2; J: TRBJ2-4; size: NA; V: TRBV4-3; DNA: TGCGCCAGCAGCCAAGATCTAGCGGGGGGGCCGGGGAACATTCAGTACTTC; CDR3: CASSQDLAGGPGNIQYF
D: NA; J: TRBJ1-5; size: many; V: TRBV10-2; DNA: TGCGCCAGCAGTTCGGTGAATCAGCCCCAGCATTTT; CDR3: CASSSVNQPQHF
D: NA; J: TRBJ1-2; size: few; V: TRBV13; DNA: TGTGCCAGCAGCCTATCGACTAATGGCTACACCTTC; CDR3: CASSLSTNGYTF
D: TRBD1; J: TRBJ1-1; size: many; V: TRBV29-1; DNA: TGCAGCGTTGCCGGGACAGAGAACACTGAAGCTTTCTTT; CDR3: CSVAGTENTEAFF
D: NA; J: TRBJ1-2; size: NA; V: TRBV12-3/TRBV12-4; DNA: TGTGCCAGCAGTCGGGACAACTATGGCTACACCTTC; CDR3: CASSRDNYGYTF
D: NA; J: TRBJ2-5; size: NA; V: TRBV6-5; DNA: TGTGCCAGCAGTTACTCGGTGGGTCTGCGAGAGACCCAGTACTTC; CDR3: CASSYSVGLRETQYF
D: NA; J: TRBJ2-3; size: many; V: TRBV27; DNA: TGTGCCAGCAGTTCCGGGGGCCAAAGCACAGATACGCAGTATTTT; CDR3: CASSSGGQSTDTQYF
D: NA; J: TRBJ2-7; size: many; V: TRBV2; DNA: TGTGCCAGCAGGTGGGGGGTGGAGTACGAGCAGTACTTC; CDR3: CASRWGVEYEQYF
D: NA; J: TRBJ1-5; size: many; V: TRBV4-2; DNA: TGTGCCAGCAGCCAAGAATGGAGGGCCGTTCAGCCCCAGCATTTT; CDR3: CASSQEWRAVQPQHF
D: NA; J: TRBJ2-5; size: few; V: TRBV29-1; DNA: TGCAGCGTGCTGTTTGAGGGTGAGACCCAGTACTTC; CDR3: CSVLFEGETQYF
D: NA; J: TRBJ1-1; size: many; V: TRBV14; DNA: TGTGCCAGCAGCTGGGGTCCCAACACTGAAGCTTTCTTT; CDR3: CASSWGPNTEAFF
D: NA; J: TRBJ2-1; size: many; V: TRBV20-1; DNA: TGCAGTGCTAGCCCCGGGGCATACAATGAGCAGTTCTTC; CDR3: CSASPGAYNEQFF
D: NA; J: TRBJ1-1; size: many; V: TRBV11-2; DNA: TGTGCCAGCAGCTTAGGACCGCAGATGAACACTGAAGCTTTCTTT; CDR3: CASSLGPQMNTEAFF
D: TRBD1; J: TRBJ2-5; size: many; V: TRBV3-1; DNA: TGTGCCAGCAGCCCCGGGGACAGGGGAACCCAAGAGACCCAGTACTTC; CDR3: CASSPGDRGTQETQYF
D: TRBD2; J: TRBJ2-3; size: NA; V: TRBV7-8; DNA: TGTGCCAGCAGTTGGGACTACGACACAGATACGCAGTATTTT; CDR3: CASSWDYDTDTQYF
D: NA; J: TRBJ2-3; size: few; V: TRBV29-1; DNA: TGCAGCGTTAAAGGGGTTCTCACAGATACGCAGTATTTT; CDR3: CSVKGVLTDTQYF
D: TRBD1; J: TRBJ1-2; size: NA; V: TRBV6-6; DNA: TGTGCCAGCGGGGACAGCTTATATGGCTACACCTTC; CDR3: CASGDSLYGYTF
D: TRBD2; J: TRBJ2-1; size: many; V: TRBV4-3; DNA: TGCGCCAGCAGCCAAGATGCCGGGACTAGCGCCTACAATGAGCAGTTCTTC; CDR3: CASSQDAGTSAYNEQFF
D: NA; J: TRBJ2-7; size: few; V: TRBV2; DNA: TGTGCCAGCACTGAAAGTAGCTCCTACGAGCAGTACTTC; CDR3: CASTESSSYEQYF
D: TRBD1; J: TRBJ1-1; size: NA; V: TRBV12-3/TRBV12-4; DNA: TGTGCCAGCACCTGGACAGGGGGAAGGGGAACTGAAGCTTTCTTT; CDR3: CASTWTGGRGTEAFF
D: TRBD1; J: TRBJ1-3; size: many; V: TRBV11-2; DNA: TGTGCCAGCTCCCGGGACAGAAGTTTCTCTGGAAACACCATATATTTT; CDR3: CASSRDRSFSGNTIYF
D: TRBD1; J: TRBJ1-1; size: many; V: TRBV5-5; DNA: TGTGCCAGCAGCTTATGGACAGGGGGCACTGAAGCTTTCTTT; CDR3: CASSLWTGGTEAFF
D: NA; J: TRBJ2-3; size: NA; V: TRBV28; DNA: TGTGCCAGCAAGGGGGGGTACGATACGCAGTATTTT; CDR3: CASKGGYDTQYF
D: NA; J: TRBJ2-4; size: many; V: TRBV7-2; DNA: TGTGCCAGCAGCTTAGCCCCGACTAGTGGGCAAAACATTCAGTACTTC; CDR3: CASSLAPTSGQNIQYF
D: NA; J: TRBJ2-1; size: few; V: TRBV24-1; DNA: TGTGCCACCAGTGCGGGCAAGAGCTCCTACAATGAGCAGTTCTTC; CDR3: CATSAGKSSYNEQFF
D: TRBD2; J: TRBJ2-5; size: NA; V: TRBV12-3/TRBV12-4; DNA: TGTGCCAGCAGTCAAACCGCGGGGGTCCAAGAGACCCAGTACTTC; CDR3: CASSQTAGVQETQYF
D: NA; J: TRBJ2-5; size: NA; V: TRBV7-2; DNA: TGTGCCAGCAGCTTAGGGGCGGTGATCCAGTACTTC; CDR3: CASSLGAVIQYF
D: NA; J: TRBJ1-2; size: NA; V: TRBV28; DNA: TGTGCCAGCAGTTTATTGTGGAATGGCTACACCTTC; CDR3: CASSLLWNGYTF
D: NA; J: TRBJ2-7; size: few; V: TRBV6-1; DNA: TGTGCCAGCAGTGAGAACAGATACTACGAGCAGTACTTC; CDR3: CASSENRYYEQYF
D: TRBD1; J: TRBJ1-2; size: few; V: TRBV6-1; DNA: TGTGCCAGCAGAGCGGGACAGGGGCCCTATGGCTACACCTTC; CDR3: CASRAGQGPYGYTF
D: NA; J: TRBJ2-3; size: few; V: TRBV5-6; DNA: TGTGCCAGCAGCCCTACAGGGAGGGGTACAGATACGCAGTATTTT; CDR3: CASSPTGRGTDTQYF
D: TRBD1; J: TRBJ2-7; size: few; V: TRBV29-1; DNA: TGCAGCGTTGGATTGGGACAGGGAGGCTACGAGCAGTACTTC; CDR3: CSVGLGQGGYEQYF
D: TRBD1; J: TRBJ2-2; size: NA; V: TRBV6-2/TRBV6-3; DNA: TGTGCCAGCACCCTGGACAGGGCACCCTCGAACACCGGGGAGCTGTTTTTT; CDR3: CASTLDRAPSNTGELFF
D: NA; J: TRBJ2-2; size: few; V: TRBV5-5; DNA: TGTGCCAGCAGCTTGGAGTGGGGAACGGCCGGGGAGCTGTTTTTT; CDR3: CASSLEWGTAGELFF
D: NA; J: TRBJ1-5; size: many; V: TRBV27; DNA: TGTGCCAGCAGCCCCATCTCCAGGGGCCAAAATCAGCCCCAGCATTTT; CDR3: CASSPISRGQNQPQHF
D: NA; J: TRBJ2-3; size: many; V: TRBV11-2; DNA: TGTGCCAGCAGCTCTCAGGGAACCACAGATACGCAGTATTTT; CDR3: CASSSQGTTDTQYF
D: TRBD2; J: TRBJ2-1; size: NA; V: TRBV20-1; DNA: TGCAGTGCTACCCGACTAGCAGTGTTCAATGAGCAGTTCTTC; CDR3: CSATRLAVFNEQFF
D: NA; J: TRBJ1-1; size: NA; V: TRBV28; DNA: TGTGCCAGCAGTTTAGGACATCTCACTGAAGCTTTCTTT; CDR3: CASSLGHLTEAFF
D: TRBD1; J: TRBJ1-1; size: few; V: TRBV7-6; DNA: TGTGCCAGCAGCCCCGTCAGGGACAGATTGAACACTGAAGCTTTCTTT; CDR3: CASSPVRDRLNTEAFF
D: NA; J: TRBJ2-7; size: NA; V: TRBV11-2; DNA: TGTGCCAGCAGCCCCCGACGGGACGAGCAGTACTTC; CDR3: CASSPRRDEQYF
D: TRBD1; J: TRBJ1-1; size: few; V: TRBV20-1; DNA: TGCAGTGCTAAATCCGGGACAGGAATGTGGAACACTGAAGCTTTCTTT; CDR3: CSAKSGTGMWNTEAFF
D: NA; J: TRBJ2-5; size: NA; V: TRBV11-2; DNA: TGTGCCAGCAGCGACACCGGGACACAAGAGACCCAGTACTTC; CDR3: CASSDTGTQETQYF
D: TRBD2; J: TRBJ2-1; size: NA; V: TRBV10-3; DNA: TGTGCCATCAGTGAACGCGGGGGGCCCTACAATGAGCAGTTCTTC; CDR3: CAISERGGPYNEQFF
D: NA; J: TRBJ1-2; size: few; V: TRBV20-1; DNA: TGCAGTGCTAGAGTCATTTTGAGGCAGTGGGGTAACTATGGCTACACCTTC; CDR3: CSARVILRQWGNYGYTF
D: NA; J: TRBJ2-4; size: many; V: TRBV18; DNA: TGTGCCAGCTCAAAAGACAGGTTGGACATTCAGTACTTC; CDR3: CASSKDRLDIQYF
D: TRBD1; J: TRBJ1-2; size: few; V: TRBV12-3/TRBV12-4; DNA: TGTGCCAGCAGTGTGGACAGGGCTGGCTACACCTTC; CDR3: CASSVDRAGYTF